The 2 T cell receptor beta chains listed next were all sequenced from one sample in a study of blood T cells in healthy people across ages. With a J-beta primer mix and a sample-barcoded 5' primer, a second PCR ran 7 to 11 cycles. TCRdb redid the calling of the 5' RACE reads with MiXCR, one entry per CDR3 protein. The sample records over 600,000 distinct CDR3 sequences, roughly three fifths being singletons. The sample was blood. The receptors were sampled from a man in his forties in good health.

The count of this clonotype is one. The rearrangement links TRBV5-8 to TRBJ2-3; no clear D. Trimming pared 9 bases from V and 2 bases from J, leaving 16 bases between. This CDR3 spans 14 amino acids. Germline V gene data show CDR1 as SGHTS and CDR2 as YDEGEE. In nucleotides, the CDR3 is TGTGCCACCTCGGAACCCATCCTCACAGATACGCAGTATTTT. Encoded protein: CATSEPILTDTQYF.

This chain connects TRBV12-3 or TRBV12-4 to TRBJ2-3; no definite D call. V was trimmed by 2 bases and J by 2 bases, leaving 14 bases between them. The CDR3 has 16 amino acids. In DNA form, the CDR3 reads TGTGCCAGCAGTTTACGTAAAGGATGGGCCACAGATACGCAGTATTTT. It translates to CASSLRKGWATDTQYF.